These T cell receptor beta chains were read from a single sample in a study of beta chain features in type 1 diabetes. Profiling relied on immunoSEQ multiplex PCR, and the TCRdb table lists in-frame clones only, not all of them. Of under 350,000 clones listed, 7.5% to 9.5% were seen once; the top ten hold roughly 1%. The sequencing sample was made of central memory CD4+ T cells from blood. These receptors came from a woman aged 18-29 years in good health. CDR3s include the opening cysteine and the closing phenylalanine or tryptophan. A D gene is named only where the DNA matches it firmly. Expanded clones get a size class; other rows say once, few or many, or leave the size out.

TRBD1	TRBV4-1	TRBJ2-3	17	.	CASSQVRRRQGTDTQYF	TGCGCCAGCAGCCAAGTCCGCCGACGACAGGGGACAGATACGCAGTATTTT
.	TRBV7-9	TRBJ1-2	18	few	CASSLPRRRGARDHGYTF	TGTGCCAGCAGCTTACCCCGGCGGAGGGGGGCCAGGGATCATGGCTACACCTTC
TRBD2	TRBV19	TRBJ2-5	15	few	CASSTLAGRGKTQYF	TGTGCCAGTAGTACGCTAGCGGGGAGGGGAAAGACCCAGTACTTC
TRBD1	TRBV5-4	TRBJ2-2	16	.	CASSLDYRGATGELFF	TGTGCCAGCAGCTTGGATTACAGGGGGGCCACCGGGGAGCTGTTTTTT
.	TRBV4-3	TRBJ1-2	14	few	CASRAGTATYGYTF	TGCGCCAGCAGGGCCGGGACGGCCACCTATGGCTACACCTTC
TRBD1	TRBV11-1	TRBJ2-4	16	.	CASSPTGTLAKNIQYF	TGTGCCAGCAGCCCGACAGGGACACTAGCCAAAAACATTCAGTACTTC
.	TRBV6-1	TRBJ1-2	13	.	CASSVTVNYGYTF	TGTGCCAGCAGTGTGACCGTTAACTATGGCTACACCTTC
.	TRBV5-6	TRBJ2-6	15	few	CASRPDSSGANVLTF	TGTGCCAGCAGGCCTGACAGCTCCGGGGCCAACGTCCTGACTTTC
.	TRBV7-2	TRBJ2-1	15	few	CASSTAGITSNEQFF	TGTGCCAGCAGCACCGCCGGTATAACTAGCAATGAGCAGTTCTTC
TRBD2	TRBV7-2	TRBJ2-5	11	few	CASSSGGNQYF	TGTGCCAGCAGCTCCGGGGGGAACCAGTACTTC
.	TRBV7-2	TRBJ2-5	12	few	CASSLNGGSQYF	TGTGCCAGCAGCCTAAATGGAGGTTCCCAGTACTTC
.	TRBV29-1	TRBJ1-5	13	few	CSVRDNINQPQHF	TGCAGCGTTAGGGACAATATCAATCAGCCCCAGCATTTT
TRBD1	TRBV15	TRBJ2-5	15	.	CATSRSRTGGETQYF	TGTGCCACCAGCAGATCCCGGACAGGGGGAGAGACCCAGTACTTC
.	TRBV7-9	TRBJ1-1	15	few	CASSLPQRPNTEAFF	TGTGCCAGCAGCTTACCGCAGCGACCGAACACTGAAGCTTTCTTT
.	TRBV5-6	TRBJ2-5	14	.	CASSWGALKETQYF	TGTGCCAGCAGCTGGGGTGCCCTGAAAGAGACCCAGTACTTC
.	TRBV5-1	TRBJ2-1	15	.	CASSLTVSSYNEQFF	TGCGCCAGCAGCTTGACCGTCAGCTCCTACAATGAGCAGTTCTTC
TRBD1	TRBV7-2	TRBJ1-2	15	.	CASSTGQEWDYGYTF	TGTGCCAGCAGCACCGGACAGGAGTGGGACTATGGCTACACCTTC
TRBD2	TRBV27	TRBJ2-3	15	.	CASRRTSGGLETQYF	TGTGCCAGCAGGCGGACTAGCGGGGGGCTTGAGACGCAGTATTTT
.	TRBV6-1	TRBJ2-3	14	few	CASSEQASTDTQYF	TGTGCCAGCAGTGAACAGGCTAGCACAGATACGCAGTATTTT
.	TRBV5-4	TRBJ2-7	14	.	CASSRLGKLYEQYF	TGTGCCAGCAGCCGTCTAGGGAAATTGTACGAGCAGTACTTC
.	TRBV7-2	TRBJ2-2	13	few	CASGPAAGGELFF	TGTGCCAGCGGCCCGGCAGCCGGCGGGGAGCTGTTTTTT
.	TRBV7-2	TRBJ2-2	14	few	CASSLERRSGELFF	TGTGCCAGCAGCTTAGAGCGGCGGAGCGGGGAGCTGTTTTTT
TRBD1	TRBV27	TRBJ2-6	16	.	CASSLGQTSGANVLTF	TGTGCCAGCAGTCTGGGACAGACATCTGGGGCCAACGTCCTGACTTTC
.	TRBV20-1	TRBJ1-1	10	.	CSALYASAFF	TGCAGCGCTCTATACGCTTCAGCTTTCTTT
.	TRBV6-5	TRBJ2-7	13	.	CASSDSLGYEQYF	TGTGCCAGCAGTGACAGCCTAGGCTACGAGCAGTACTTC
.	TRBV7-2	TRBJ2-5	11	.	CASSLKETQYF	TGTGCCAGCAGCTTGAAGGAGACCCAGTACTTC
.	TRBV15	TRBJ1-2	13	.	CATSSTGRYGYTF	TGTGCCACCAGCAGCACAGGTCGCTATGGCTACACCTTC
.	TRBV19	TRBJ2-1	16	few	CASSIVGGLANNEQFF	TGTGCCAGTAGTATAGTGGGGGGGCTTGCAAACAATGAGCAGTTCTTC
TRBD1	TRBV28	TRBJ1-5	16	.	CASSSWGQGTDQPQHF	TGTGCCAGCAGTTCTTGGGGACAGGGGACGGATCAGCCCCAGCATTTT
TRBD2	TRBV15	TRBJ2-3	15	.	CATSDAGGVTDTQYF	TGTGCCACCAGTGATGCGGGGGGAGTGACAGATACGCAGTATTTT
TRBD1	TRBV14	TRBJ1-4	16	.	CASSQRDRRTNEKLFF	TGTGCCAGCAGCCAGCGGGACAGGAGGACTAATGAAAAACTGTTTTTT
.	TRBV28	TRBJ1-2	15	few	CASSLYSAGDRGYTF	TGTGCCAGCAGTTTATACTCGGCAGGAGACAGAGGCTACACCTTC
.	TRBV9	TRBJ1-6	16	few	CASSVGQGSYNSPLHF	TGTGCCAGCAGCGTAGGCCAGGGGTCCTATAATTCACCCCTCCACTTT
.	TRBV25-1	TRBJ2-5	18	.	CASSESLLGQGLGETQYF	TGTGCCAGCAGTGAATCCCTCTTGGGGCAGGGCTTGGGAGAGACCCAGTACTTC
TRBD1	TRBV28	TRBJ1-1	13	.	CASPKAGGTEAFF	TGTGCCAGCCCGAAGGCAGGGGGCACTGAAGCTTTCTTT
TRBD2	TRBV7-9	TRBJ2-1	15	many	CASSLGTSGYNEQFF	TGTGCCAGCAGCTTGGGGACTAGCGGATACAATGAGCAGTTCTTC
.	TRBV18	TRBJ1-4	14	.	CASSSQETNEKLFF	TGTGCCAGCTCATCTCAGGAGACTAATGAAAAACTGTTTTTT
.	TRBV21-1	TRBJ1-5	16	few	CASSNGGRAFVQPQHF	TGTGCCAGCAGCAATGGAGGCAGGGCTTTTGTTCAGCCCCAGCATTTT
TRBD2	TRBV7-2	TRBJ2-5	15	once	CASSRRTGGQETQYF	TGTGCCAGCAGCCGCCGAACGGGGGGGCAAGAGACCCAGTACTTC